This TCR beta chain comes out of a study of T cell responses to AZD1222 COVID-19 vaccine. Both about-4-week and about-12-week second-dose recipients were combined. The study, taken as a whole, reports: Repertoire sampling happened only post peak T cell response. Donors skewed white British and female; clonal diversity was possibly underestimated. Targets within unmutated variant regions were reportedly found for nearly half of spike-specific TCRs.

This table comes from immunoSEQ multiplex PCR, and its TCRdb copy is limited to in-frame clones, with some not included. Among about 180,000 clones listed, roughly 94% were seen once. CDR3 length equals 12 residues. The V gene lost 4 bases and the J gene lost 3 bases, with 10 bases spanning the gap. Germline CDR1 is SQVTM and CDR2 is ANQGSEA. A word on this clone: The target antigen is unknown.

V usage is TRBV29-1 and J usage is TRBJ2-7, with TRBD1 as a possible D gene (5 bases). The sequenced sample was peripheral blood, obtained 28 days after the second AZD1222 dose. This receptor was taken from an adult who received the AZD1222 COVID-19 vaccine. The CDR3 spells CSVVIQGYEQYF. The DNA of the CDR3 is TGCAGCGTTGTTATTCAGGGCTACGAGCAGTACTTC.